The 27 T cell receptor beta chains reported below all come from one sample, sequenced in a study of T-cell reconstitution after alpha-beta-depleted transplantation in children. Researchers prepared the TCRbeta library using unique molecular identifiers, the study reports. TCRdb analysed the PCR reads with MiXCR anew, one entry per CDR3 protein. This sample yields about 230,000 distinct CDR3 sequences, of which around 13% are seen a single time; over 2.5% belongs to the top ten. The sample consisted of PBMCs from the stem cell graft donor, taken from the stem cell graft. The receptors stem from a human donor who donated a stem cell graft to a child with acute lymphoblastic leukemia.

This clonotype was counted at least ten times. For the CDR3, the DNA is TGTGCCAGCAGCCCCGAGCTTTACTATGGCTACACCTTC. This codes for CASSPELYYGYTF. V is TRBV11-2 and J is TRBJ1-2; D unclear. Per the germline V gene, CDR1 is SGHAT and CDR2 is FQNNGV. V was trimmed by 5 bases and J by 3 bases, leaving 10 bases between them. CDR3 size: 13 residues.

This clonotype has ten or more counts. This chain joins TRBV12-3 or TRBV12-4 and TRBJ2-2, with 7 bases lining up with TRBD1. V was clipped by 6 bases and J by 3 bases; unmatched bases: 4. This CDR3 is 14 amino acids long. The CDR3 nucleotides read TGTGCCAGCAGACCAGGGGGTGACACCGGGGAGCTGTTTTTT. It encodes CASRPGGDTGELFF.

This clonotype has at least ten counts. V usage is TRBV29-1 and J usage is TRBJ2-2, with D perhaps assigned TRBD1 or TRBD2 (5 bases each). Trimming cost V 6 bases and J 0 bases, with 11 bases left between them. Germline values: CDR1 SQVTM, CDR2 ANQGSEA. The CDR3 is made up of 14 amino acids. CDR3 region: CSVPGRSNTGELFF. CDR3 bases: TGCAGCGTGCCGGGACGGTCGAACACCGGGGAGCTGTTTTTT.

Many counts were recorded for this clonotype. This sequence joins TRBV4-2 and TRBJ2-7; D is undetermined. V was clipped by 2 bases and J by 6 bases, with 17 bases between them. This CDR3 spans 15 amino acids. The V gene's germline CDR1 is LGHNA and CDR2 YNFKEQ. The CDR3 DNA is TGTGCCAGCAGCCAACTAAGAGGATCAGCCTCCGAGCAGTACTTC. Translation: CASSQLRGSASEQYF.

As to this clonotype: This could be a read error, since a much larger clone is one nucleotide away. The chain carries TRBV6-6 and TRBJ2-4, with TRBD1 matching 7 bases. CDR1 and CDR2 from the germline V gene are MNHNY and SVGAGI (reference sequence). The CDR3 consists of 12 residues. V dropped 6 bases and J dropped 12; count of bases not matched to a gene: 8. This CDR3 reads CASRPSRDSQYF. CDR3 bases: TGTGCCAGCAGACCTAGTCGGGACAGTCAGTACTTC.

The sample holds a few counts of this clonotype. The genes are TRBV6-7 and TRBJ1-5, with D maybe TRBD1 (6 bases). TRBV6-7 is reported as an ORF; its role is uncertain. The CDR3 is 18 residues long. Trimming shortened V by 5 bases and J by 0 bases, and 20 bases separated the two germline ends. CDR3: CASSGQFKSPYSNQPQHF. The CDR3, as DNA: TGTGCCAGCAGTGGACAGTTCAAATCCCCTTATAGCAATCAGCCCCAGCATTTT.

This clonotype was detected ten times or more. This chain connects TRBV4-2 to TRBJ2-1; 7 bases align to TRBD1. Germline CDR1 and CDR2: LGHNA and YNFKEQ. V shed 0 bases and J 4 bases; nucleotides not matched to a gene: 3. The CDR3 totals 15 residues. The CDR3 bases are TGTGCCAGCAGCCAAGATGGGGGACAGTACAATGAGCAGTTCTTC. Translating it yields CASSQDGGQYNEQFF.

At least ten counts were recorded for this clonotype. The chain links TRBV9 to TRBJ2-3; TRBD1 agrees at 10 bases. The CDR3 runs 15 residues. With V trimmed by 10 bases and J by 3 bases, 11 bases remained unmatched. Germline assignment: CDR1 SGDLS and CDR2 YYNGEE. The DNA for the CDR3 is TGTGCCGCAGGACAGGGGGAATCTATGACAGATACGCAGTATTTT. It yields the protein CAAGQGESMTDTQYF.

Many counts were recorded for this clonotype. The chain has TRBV20-1 and TRBJ1-4; D might be TRBD1 (5 bases). CDR1 is DFQATT and CDR2 is SNEGSKA in the germline V gene (reference sequence). V was pared by 0 bases and J by 4 bases, with 15 bases between. The CDR3 length is 16 residues. The chain's CDR3 is CSARDGIRGSNEKLFF. The CDR3 bases are TGCAGTGCTAGAGATGGTATTAGGGGCAGTAATGAAAAACTGTTTTTT.

This clonotype came up many times. The chain employs TRBV4-3 and TRBJ1-1; no firm D call. The CDR3 has 13 amino acids. Trimming removed 0 bases at V and 3 bases at J, with 5 bases between. Germline V gene data show CDR1 as LGHNA and CDR2 as YSLEER. CDR3 sequence (DNA): TGCGCCAGCAGCCAAGATACAGACACTGAAGCTTTCTTT. Translating it yields CASSQDTDTEAFF.

Ten or more counts support this clonotype. CDR3 sequence reads: CSASGLAGSTDTQYF. CDR3 bases: TGCAGTGCTAGTGGACTAGCGGGCAGCACAGATACGCAGTATTTT. The chain links TRBV20-1 to TRBJ2-3; 11 bases agree with TRBD2. Trimming cost V 3 bases and J 0 bases; bases outside gene matches: 2. CDR3 size: 15 residues. Germline V gene lookup returns CDR1 DFQATT and CDR2 SNEGSKA (reference sequence).

This clonotype was recorded many times. The CDR3 DNA reads as TGTGCCATCAGGACCGGGACAGGGATAAGTGAGCAGTTCTTC. This codes for CAIRTGTGISEQFF. The chain employs TRBV10-3 and TRBJ2-1; 9 bases fit TRBD1. Looked up from germline, CDR1 is ENHRY and CDR2 is SYGVKD. There are 14 residues in the CDR3. With V trimmed by 6 bases and J by 9 bases, 9 bases remained unmatched.

This clonotype was seen many times. The chain is built from TRBV25-1 and TRBJ2-1; D might be TRBD1 or TRBD2, each matching 7 bases. Trimming cost V 1 base and J 3 bases, with 22 bases left between them. CDR3 size: 19 residues. Germline V CDR1 and CDR2: MGHDK, SYGVNS. The CDR3: CASSEWGGGPPNYYNEQFF. The CDR3 bases are TGTGCCAGCAGTGAATGGGGAGGGGGCCCCCCCAATTACTACAATGAGCAGTTCTTC.

At least ten counts were recorded for this clonotype. The chain has TRBV7-8 and TRBJ1-4; D possibly corresponds to TRBD1 (6 bases). The CDR3 totals 20 residues. The germline V and J ends were trimmed by 2 bases and 4 bases, with 26 bases remaining between them. The germline gives CDR1 SGHVS, CDR2 FQNEAQ. The CDR3 nucleotides are TGTGCCAGCAGCTTAAAACGAGGACAGAAAACTCAGATGGGTAATGAAAAACTGTTTTTT. Amino acids: CASSLKRGQKTQMGNEKLFF.

This chain uses TRBV6-2 or TRBV6-3 with TRBJ1-4, with no clear D. Germline CDR1 reads MNHEY; CDR2 reads SVGEGT. This CDR3 is 12 amino acids long. The germline V and J ends were trimmed by 5 bases and 8 bases, with 9 bases remaining between them. This CDR3 reads CASSGTPEKLFF. The CDR3 bases are TGTGCCAGCAGTGGCACGCCGGAAAAACTGTTTTTT.

This clonotype was picked up many times. One end of the junction fails to match germline, which may point to a read error. This chain joins TRBV6-6 and TRBJ2-7; TRBD1 aligns across 8 bases. CDR1 and CDR2 from the germline V gene are MNHNY and SVGAGI (reference sequence). This CDR3 has 10 residues. For the CDR3, the DNA is TGTGCCAGCAGTTCCGGGACAGGAGTCTTC. Encoded protein: CASSSGTGVF.

This clonotype has a count of ten or more. This chain joins TRBV14 and TRBJ1-5, with a tentative D call TRBD1 (6 bases). There are 13 residues in the CDR3. The germline V and J ends were trimmed by 4 bases and 8 bases, with 12 bases remaining between them. Germline loops: CDR1 SGHDN, CDR2 FVKESK. The CDR3 coding sequence is TGTGCCAGCAGCCTGGGGGCGGCGGAGCCCCAGCATTTT. This sequence encodes CASSLGAAEPQHF. Full variable domain (remainder filled in from reference TRBV14 and TRBJ1-5): EAGVTQFPSHSVIEKGQTVTLRCDPISGHDNLYWYRRVMGKEIKFLLHFVKESKQDESGMPNNRFLAERTGGTYSTLKVQPAELEDSGVYFCASSLGAAEPQHFGDGTRLSIL.

The chain combines TRBV19 with TRBJ2-1, with 9 positions matching TRBD2. Germline CDR1 is LNHDA and CDR2 is SQIVND (reference sequence). The CDR3 totals 17 residues. V was pared by 0 bases and J by 6 bases, with 9 bases of the junction left unmatched. In DNA form, the CDR3 reads TGTGCCAGTAGTATAGATTATGGCCAGCGGGAGGCCAATGAGCAGTTCTTC. Its translation is CASSIDYGQREANEQFF.

V and J are TRBV7-2 and TRBJ2-5; D tentatively reads TRBD1 or TRBD2 (5 bases each). Germline loops: CDR1 SGHTA, CDR2 FQGNSA. The CDR3 length is 12 residues. Trimming cost V 1 base and J 7 bases, with 7 bases left between them. CDR3 coding DNA: TGTGCCAGCAGCTTAGGTGGGACGACCCAGTACTTC. Residues: CASSLGGTTQYF. Looking up the rest from reference TRBV7-2 and TRBJ2-5 gives the full variable domain: GAGVSQSPSNKVTEKGKDVELRCDPISGHTALYWYRQSLGQGLEFLIYFQGNSAPDKSGLPSDRFSAERTGGSVSTLTIQRTQQEDSAVYLCASSLGGTTQYFGPGTRLLVL.

The sample holds many counts of this clonotype. The chain links TRBV5-1 to TRBJ2-1, with D uncertain. The germline V and J ends were trimmed by 1 base and 0 bases, with 8 bases remaining between them. Germline lookup yields CDR1 SGHRS and CDR2 YFSETQ. The CDR3 is 15 amino acids. The CDR3 sequence: CASSLRRSSYNEQFF. CDR3 in DNA: TGCGCCAGCAGCTTGCGGCGGAGCTCCTACAATGAGCAGTTCTTC.

This clonotype occurred once. A much larger clone sits a single nucleotide away, making a read error possible. The genes are TRBV15 and TRBJ2-7; D is unresolved. Per germline, CDR1 LNHNV and CDR2 YYDKDF (reference sequence). This CDR3 is 13 amino acids long. V lost 2 bases to trimming and J lost 4 bases, with 9 bases between them. The CDR3 bases are TGTGCCACCAGCAGACCAAAGGGTTACGAGCAGTACTTC. Its translation: CATSRPKGYEQYF.

This clonotype has a count of ten or more. The chain links TRBV7-9 to TRBJ1-3, with D maybe TRBD1 (6 bases). Germline CDR1 SEHNR, CDR2 FQNEAQ (reference sequence). V was trimmed by 5 bases and J by 7 bases, leaving 18 bases between them. This CDR3 region has 15 residues. DNA for the CDR3: TGTGCCAGCAGCCCTACCTCCGGGACACCGAACACCATATATTTT. Its translation is CASSPTSGTPNTIYF.

As to this clonotype: This may be a read error, as it is one base from a much larger clone. The chain joins TRBV20-1 to TRBJ2-7, with 11 bases identical to TRBD2. The germline gives CDR1 DFQATT, CDR2 SNEGSKA (reference sequence). The CDR3 has 13 amino acids. V was pared by 5 bases and J by 2 bases, with 2 bases of the junction left unmatched. The CDR3 sequence: CSAPGLAAYEQYF. CDR3 coding DNA: TGCAGTGCTCCGGGACTAGCGGCCTACGAGCAGTACTTC.

This clonotype has ten or more counts. V is TRBV5-1 and J is TRBJ2-5; 8 nucleotides align to TRBD1. CDR3 length: 14 amino acids. The V gene's germline CDR1 is SGHRS and CDR2 YFSETQ. V trimming: 6 bases; J trimming: 5 bases; junction bases outside the gene matches: 9. CDR3 loop: CASTSRTGRETQYF. CDR3 coding DNA: TGCGCCAGCACTAGTCGGACAGGGCGGGAGACCCAGTACTTC.

This clonotype was observed a single time. A much larger clonotype is one base distant, so this may be a read error. The gene calls are TRBV18 and TRBJ1-3, with no clear D. Germline CDR1 reads KGHSH; CDR2 reads LQKENI. The CDR3 totals 15 residues. Trimming removed 4 bases at V and 0 bases at J, with 10 bases between. Here the CDR3 DNA reads TGTGCCAGCTCACTGGACCCAGGCTCTGGAAACACCATATATTTT. It codes for CASSLDPGSGNTIYF.

Concerning this clonotype: A single base separates this from a much larger clone, so it may be a read error. The chain carries TRBV20-1 and TRBJ2-5; D gene unclear. CDR3 length equals 16 residues. CDR1 and CDR2 (germline): DFQATT, SNEGSKA (reference sequence). The V end was cut by 3 bases, the J end by 2 bases, with 19 bases between. The CDR3 region is CSASLARVGRQETQYF. The CDR3 nucleotides read TGCAGTGCTAGCTTAGCTAGAGTGGGAAGACAAGAGACCCAGTACTTC.

This clonotype was observed many times. The chain links TRBV4-1 to TRBJ1-1; 8 bases fit TRBD1. Germline assignment: CDR1 MGHRA and CDR2 YSYEKL. This CDR3 is built from 16 residues. With V trimmed by 1 base and J by 4 bases, 8 bases remained unmatched. The CDR3 protein is CASSQVGSQGGTEAFF. DNA of the CDR3: TGCGCCAGCAGCCAAGTAGGATCACAGGGGGGCACTGAAGCTTTCTTT.